Sequencing of this TCR beta chain was carried out in a study of immune characterization of retroperitoneal liposarcoma (dated by TCRdb to about 2019). The CDR3 measures 16 amino acids from cysteine to phenylalanine. The CDR3 DNA has 48 bases and is translated from base 1. The germline V gene (reference sequence) specifies MNHEY as CDR1 and SMNVEV as CDR2. A distance of 15 bases separates the germline ends of V and J, which lose 0 bases and 6 bases respectively. With regard to this clonotype: Its antigen is currently not known. Per-base qualities were not stored, and no clone one base away is much larger.

Receptors were amplified or captured by PCR. Sequencing relied on a NextSeq 500. TCRdb reprocessed the public reads (quality trimming at Q25 with fastp, clone calling with MiXCR) and kept in-frame beta chains. Every CDR3 protein is listed once, alongside the most common genes and DNA of its rows. The sample includes 3,000 to 4,000 distinct CDR3 sequences, with 27% observed a single time. Of the sample, 15% to 18% is held by the ten largest clones. This sequence originates from a female donor with retroperitoneal liposarcoma. The chain was built from TRBV27 and TRBJ2-1; the D gene may be TRBD1 or TRBD2, since each aligns over 6 bases. The source material was tumor tissue. The CDR3 region has the sequence CASSLSGTPRGNEQFF. The DNA sequence is given as TGTGCCAGCAGTTTATCCGGGACTCCCAGGGGCAATGAGCAGTTCTTC.